The clone carrying this TCR beta chain was seen a handful of times. The antigen remains undetermined. PCR involved 60 Vbeta and 13 Jbeta primers. Profiling relied on immunoSEQ multiplex PCR, and the TCRdb table lists in-frame clones only, not all of them. This sample has 130,000 to 150,000 clones, with roughly 80% found just once. These data belong to a study of cytomegalovirus exposure and HLA in healthy donors. Points from the study as a whole: According to the study, some 160 TCR beta chains were cytomegalovirus-associated. HLA restriction was apparent for most CMV-associated TCR beta chains in a later analysis. The classifier was said to identify cytomegalovirus status with high specificity and sensitivity. Later examination showed HLA-associated TCR beta chains had greater clonal expansion than equally common others.

The specimen sequenced was PBMCs. This TCR was sampled from a woman aged 40-49 years in good health and CMV-seropositive.

The CDR3 sequence: CASSPDEARNTGELFF. DNA of the CDR3: TGCGCCAGCAGCCCTGACGAGGCTCGGAACACCGGGGAGCTGTTTTTT. The rearrangement joins TRBV5-1 to TRBJ2-2; D is ambiguous. The V gene's germline CDR1 is SGHRS and CDR2 YFSETQ. V shed 4 bases and J shed 1 base, with 14 bases lying between them. The CDR3 totals 16 residues. The full variable domain, completed using reference TRBV5-1 and TRBJ2-2, is KAGVTQTPRYLIKTRGQQVTLSCSPISGHRSVSWYQQTPGQGLQFLFEYFSETQRNKGNFPGRFSGRQFSNSRSEMNVSTLELGDSALYLCASSPDEARNTGELFFGEGSRLTVL.